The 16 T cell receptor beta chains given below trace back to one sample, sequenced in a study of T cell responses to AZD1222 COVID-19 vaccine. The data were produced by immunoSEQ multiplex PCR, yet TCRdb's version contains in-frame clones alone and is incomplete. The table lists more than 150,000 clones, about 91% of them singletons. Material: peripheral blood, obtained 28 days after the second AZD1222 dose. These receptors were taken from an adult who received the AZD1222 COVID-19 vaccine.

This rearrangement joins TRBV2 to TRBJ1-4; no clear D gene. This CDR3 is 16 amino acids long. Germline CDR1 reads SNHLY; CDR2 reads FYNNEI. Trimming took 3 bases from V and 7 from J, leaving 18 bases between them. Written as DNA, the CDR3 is TGTGCCAGCAGTGATAGGGTTAAGGGCCGTGTTGAAAAACTGTTTTTT. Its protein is CASSDRVKGRVEKLFF.

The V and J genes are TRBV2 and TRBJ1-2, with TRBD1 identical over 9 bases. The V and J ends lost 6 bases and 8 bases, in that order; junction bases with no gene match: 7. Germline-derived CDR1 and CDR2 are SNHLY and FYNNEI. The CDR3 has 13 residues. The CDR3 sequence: CASSDRGVRGYTF. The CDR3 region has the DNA TGTGCCAGCAGCGACAGGGGGGTTAGAGGCTACACCTTC.

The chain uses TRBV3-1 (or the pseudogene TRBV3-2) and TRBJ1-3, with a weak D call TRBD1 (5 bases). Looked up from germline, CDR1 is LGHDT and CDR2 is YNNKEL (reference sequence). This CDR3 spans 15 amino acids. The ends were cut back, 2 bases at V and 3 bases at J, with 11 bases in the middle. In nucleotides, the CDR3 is TGTGCCAGCAGCCAAAGGGACGCGCATGGAAACACCATATATTTT. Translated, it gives CASSQRDAHGNTIYF.

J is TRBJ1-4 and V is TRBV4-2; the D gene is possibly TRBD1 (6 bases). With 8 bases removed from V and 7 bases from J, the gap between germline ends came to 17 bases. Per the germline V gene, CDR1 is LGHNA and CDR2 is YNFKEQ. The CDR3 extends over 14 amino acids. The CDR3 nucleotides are TGTGCCAGCCCACCGGGACAACCGTTTGAAAAACTGTTTTTT. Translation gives CASPPGQPFEKLFF.

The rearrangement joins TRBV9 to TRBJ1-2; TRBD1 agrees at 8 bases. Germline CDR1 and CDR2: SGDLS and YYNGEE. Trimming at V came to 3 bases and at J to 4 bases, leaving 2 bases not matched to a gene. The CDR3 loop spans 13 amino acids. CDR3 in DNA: TGTGCCAGCAGCGGACAGGGGACCTATGGCTACACCTTC. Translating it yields CASSGQGTYGYTF.

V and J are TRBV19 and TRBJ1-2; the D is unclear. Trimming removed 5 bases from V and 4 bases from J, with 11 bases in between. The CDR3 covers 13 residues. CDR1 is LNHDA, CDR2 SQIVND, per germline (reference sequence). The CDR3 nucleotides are TGTGCCAGTAGTTTACCTGCTGGCTATGGCTACACCTTC. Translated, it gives CASSLPAGYGYTF.

CDR3 nucleotide sequence: TGTGCCAGCAGCTTCCACGAAAGTCTCTTCGCTTTCTTT. Translating it yields CASSFHESLFAFF. This sequence joins TRBV7-9 and TRBJ1-1, with unresolved D. CDR3 length: 13 residues. From germline, CDR1 is SEHNR and CDR2 FQNEAQ (reference sequence). The V end lost 3 bases, the J end lost 11 bases, and 16 bases lay between the germline ends.

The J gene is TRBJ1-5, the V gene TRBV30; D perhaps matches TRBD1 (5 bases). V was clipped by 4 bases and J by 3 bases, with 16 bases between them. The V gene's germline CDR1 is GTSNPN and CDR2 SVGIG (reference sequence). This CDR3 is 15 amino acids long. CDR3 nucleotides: TGTGCCTGGAAAAAACCGGGACCGCTCAATCAGCCCCAGCATTTT. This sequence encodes CAWKKPGPLNQPQHF.

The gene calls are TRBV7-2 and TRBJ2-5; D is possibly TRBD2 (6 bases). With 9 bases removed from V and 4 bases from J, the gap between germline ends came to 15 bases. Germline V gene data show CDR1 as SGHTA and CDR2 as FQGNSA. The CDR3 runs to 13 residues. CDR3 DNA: TGTGCCAGTGGTAGCGGAGAAAGAGAGACCCAGTACTTC. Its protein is CASGSGERETQYF.

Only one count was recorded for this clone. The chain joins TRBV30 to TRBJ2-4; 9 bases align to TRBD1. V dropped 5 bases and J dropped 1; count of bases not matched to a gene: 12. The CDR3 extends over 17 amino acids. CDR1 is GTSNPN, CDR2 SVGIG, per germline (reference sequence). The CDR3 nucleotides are TGTGCCTGGGCACGACAGGGGGGGTCCTCGGCCAAAAACATTCAGTACTTC. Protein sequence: CAWARQGGSSAKNIQYF.

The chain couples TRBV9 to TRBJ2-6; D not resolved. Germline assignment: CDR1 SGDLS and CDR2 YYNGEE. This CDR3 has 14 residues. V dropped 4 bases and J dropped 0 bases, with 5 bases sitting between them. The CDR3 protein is CASSSSSGANVLTF. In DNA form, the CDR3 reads TGTGCCAGCAGCTCGAGCTCTGGGGCCAACGTCCTGACTTTC.

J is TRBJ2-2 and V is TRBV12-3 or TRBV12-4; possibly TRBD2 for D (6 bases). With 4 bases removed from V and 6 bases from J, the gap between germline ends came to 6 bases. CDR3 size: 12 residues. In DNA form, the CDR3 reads TGTGCCAGCAGTTCGGGGGCCGGGGAGCTGTTTTTT. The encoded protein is CASSSGAGELFF.

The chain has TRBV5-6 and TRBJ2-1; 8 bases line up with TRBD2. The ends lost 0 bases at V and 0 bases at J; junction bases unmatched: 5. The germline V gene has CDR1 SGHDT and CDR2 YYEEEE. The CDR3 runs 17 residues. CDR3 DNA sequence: TGTGCCAGCAGCTTGGCCGGGACTAGGCTCTCCTACAATGAGCAGTTCTTC. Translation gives CASSLAGTRLSYNEQFF.

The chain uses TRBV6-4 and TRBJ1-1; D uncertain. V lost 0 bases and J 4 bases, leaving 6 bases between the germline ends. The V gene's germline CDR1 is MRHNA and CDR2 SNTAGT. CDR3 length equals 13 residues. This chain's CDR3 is CASSDSRRTEAFF. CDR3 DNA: TGTGCCAGCAGTGACTCGCGCCGCACTGAAGCTTTCTTT.

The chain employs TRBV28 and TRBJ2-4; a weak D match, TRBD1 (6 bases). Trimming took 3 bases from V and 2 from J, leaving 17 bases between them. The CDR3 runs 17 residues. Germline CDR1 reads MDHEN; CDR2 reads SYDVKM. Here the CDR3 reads CASSFGQLGVPKNIQYF. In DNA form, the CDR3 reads TGTGCCAGCAGTTTTGGACAGCTCGGAGTTCCCAAAAACATTCAGTACTTC.

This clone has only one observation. CDR3 in DNA: TGCAGTGCGGCGGTCGAGGGCTACACCTTC. This sequence encodes CSAAVEGYTF. The genes are TRBV20-1 and TRBJ1-2; D ambiguous. The CDR3 contains 10 residues. Germline V gene lookup returns CDR1 DFQATT and CDR2 SNEGSKA (reference sequence). Trimming stripped 6 bases from V and 8 bases from J, with 10 bases between.